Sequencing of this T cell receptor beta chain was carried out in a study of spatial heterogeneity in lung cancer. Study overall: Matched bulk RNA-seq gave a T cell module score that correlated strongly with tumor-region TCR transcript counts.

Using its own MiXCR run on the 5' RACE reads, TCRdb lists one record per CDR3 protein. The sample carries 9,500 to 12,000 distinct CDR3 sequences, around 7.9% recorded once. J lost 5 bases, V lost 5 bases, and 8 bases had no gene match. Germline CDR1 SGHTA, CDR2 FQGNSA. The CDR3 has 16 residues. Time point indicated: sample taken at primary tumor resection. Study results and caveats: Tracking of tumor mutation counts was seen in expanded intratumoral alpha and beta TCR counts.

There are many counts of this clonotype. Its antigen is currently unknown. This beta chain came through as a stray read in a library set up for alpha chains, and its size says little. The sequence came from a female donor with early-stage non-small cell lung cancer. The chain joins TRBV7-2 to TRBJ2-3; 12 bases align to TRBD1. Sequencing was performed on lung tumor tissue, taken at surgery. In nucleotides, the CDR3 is TGTGCCAGCAGCCCCCCGGGGACAGGGGGCAAAGATACGCAGTATTTT. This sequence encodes CASSPPGTGGKDTQYF.